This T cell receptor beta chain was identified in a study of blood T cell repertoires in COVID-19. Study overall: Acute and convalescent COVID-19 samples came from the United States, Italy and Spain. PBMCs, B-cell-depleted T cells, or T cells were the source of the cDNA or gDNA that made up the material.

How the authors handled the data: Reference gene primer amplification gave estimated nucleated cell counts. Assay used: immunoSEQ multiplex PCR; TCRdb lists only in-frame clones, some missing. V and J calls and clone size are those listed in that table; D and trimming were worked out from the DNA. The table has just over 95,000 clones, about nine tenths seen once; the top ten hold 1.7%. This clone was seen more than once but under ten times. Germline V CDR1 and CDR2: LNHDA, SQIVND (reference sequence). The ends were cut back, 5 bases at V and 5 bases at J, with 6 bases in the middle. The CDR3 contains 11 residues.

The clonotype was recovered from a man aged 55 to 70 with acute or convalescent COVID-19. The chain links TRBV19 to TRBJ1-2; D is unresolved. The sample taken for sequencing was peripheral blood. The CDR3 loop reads CASSFNYGYTF. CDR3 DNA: TGTGCCAGTAGTTTTAATTATGGCTACACCTTC.